This TCR beta chain was found in a study of T cell changes during pregnancy in multiple sclerosis. Germline V gene data show CDR1 as SNHLY and CDR2 as FYNNEI. This CDR3 comprises 13 residues. The V and J ends lost 6 bases and 4 bases respectively, with 12 bases between them. This clone was counted a few times. TCRdb's table, derived via immunoSEQ multiplex PCR, lists solely in-frame clones and lacks some. This sample has about 28,000 clones, with roughly 89% found just once. The starting material was CD4+ T cells from peripheral blood mononuclear cells, obtained in the second trimester of pregnancy. The gene calls are TRBV2 and TRBJ1-1; D possibly corresponds to TRBD1 (5 bases). This receptor was obtained from a female donor with multiple sclerosis, enrolled in a pregnancy study. The CDR3 here is CASSSQGFTEAFF. DNA of the CDR3: TGTGCCAGCAGCTCTCAGGGTTTCACTGAAGCTTTCTTT.